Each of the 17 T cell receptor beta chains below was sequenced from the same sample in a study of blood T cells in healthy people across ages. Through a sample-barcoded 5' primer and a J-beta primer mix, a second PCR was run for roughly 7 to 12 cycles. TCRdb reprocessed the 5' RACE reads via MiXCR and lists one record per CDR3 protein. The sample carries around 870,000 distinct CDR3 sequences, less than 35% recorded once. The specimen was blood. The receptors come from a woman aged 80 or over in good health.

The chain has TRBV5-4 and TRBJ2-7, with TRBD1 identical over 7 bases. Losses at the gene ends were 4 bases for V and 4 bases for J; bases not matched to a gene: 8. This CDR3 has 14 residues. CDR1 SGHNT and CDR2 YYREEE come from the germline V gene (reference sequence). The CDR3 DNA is TGTGCCAGCAGCCCGGGACAGAGTGTGTACGAGCAGTACTTC. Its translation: CASSPGQSVYEQYF.

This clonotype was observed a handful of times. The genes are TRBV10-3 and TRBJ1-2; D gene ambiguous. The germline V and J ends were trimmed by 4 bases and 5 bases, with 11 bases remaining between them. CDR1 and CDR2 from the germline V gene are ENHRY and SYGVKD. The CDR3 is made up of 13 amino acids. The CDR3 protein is CAISGAEEYGYTF. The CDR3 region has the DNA TGTGCCATCAGTGGGGCAGAAGAATATGGCTACACCTTC.

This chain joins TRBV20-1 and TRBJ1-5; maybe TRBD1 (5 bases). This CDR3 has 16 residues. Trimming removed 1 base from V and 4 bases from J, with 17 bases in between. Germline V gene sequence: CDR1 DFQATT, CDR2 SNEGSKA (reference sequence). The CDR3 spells CSARASIQGGNQPQHF. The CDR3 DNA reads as TGCAGTGCTAGAGCCTCGATCCAGGGAGGAAATCAGCCCCAGCATTTT.

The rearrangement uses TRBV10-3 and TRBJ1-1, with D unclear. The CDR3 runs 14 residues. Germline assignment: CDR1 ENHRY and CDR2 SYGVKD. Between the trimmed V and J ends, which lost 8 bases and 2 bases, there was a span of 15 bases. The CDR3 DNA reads TGTGCCATCCGCCGGGATCCACGAAACACTGAAGCTTTCTTT. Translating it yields CAIRRDPRNTEAFF.

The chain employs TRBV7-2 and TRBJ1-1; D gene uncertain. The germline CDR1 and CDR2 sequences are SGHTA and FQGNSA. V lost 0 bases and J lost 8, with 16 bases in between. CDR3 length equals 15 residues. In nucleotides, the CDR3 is TGTGCCAGCAGCTTAGCCCCCGGTTCTGTGGGCGAAGCTTTCTTT. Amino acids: CASSLAPGSVGEAFF.

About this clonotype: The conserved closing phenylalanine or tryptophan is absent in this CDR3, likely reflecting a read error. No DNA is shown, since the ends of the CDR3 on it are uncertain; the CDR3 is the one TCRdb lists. CDR3 residues: CASSSGTGVYGYTFGS. The chain has TRBV5-1 and TRBJ2-5; TRBD1 reflects the table's D call only, with no check against the DNA. A total of 16 residues make up the CDR3, ends included. Germline values: CDR1 SGHRS, CDR2 YFSETQ.

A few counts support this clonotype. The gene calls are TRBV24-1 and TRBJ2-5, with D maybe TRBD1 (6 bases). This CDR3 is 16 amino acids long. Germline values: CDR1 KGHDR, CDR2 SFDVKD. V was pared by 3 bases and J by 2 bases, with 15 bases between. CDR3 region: CATSDRTGNQQETQYF. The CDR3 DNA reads TGTGCCACCAGTGATCGTACAGGGAACCAACAAGAGACCCAGTACTTC.

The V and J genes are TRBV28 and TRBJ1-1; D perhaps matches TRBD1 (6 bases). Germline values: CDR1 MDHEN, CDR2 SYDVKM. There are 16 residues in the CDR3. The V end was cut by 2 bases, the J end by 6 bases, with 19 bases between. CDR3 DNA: TGTGCCAGCAGTTTACCCAGGGGCGGAGGTCAGGCTGAAGCTTTCTTT. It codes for CASSLPRGGGQAEAFF.

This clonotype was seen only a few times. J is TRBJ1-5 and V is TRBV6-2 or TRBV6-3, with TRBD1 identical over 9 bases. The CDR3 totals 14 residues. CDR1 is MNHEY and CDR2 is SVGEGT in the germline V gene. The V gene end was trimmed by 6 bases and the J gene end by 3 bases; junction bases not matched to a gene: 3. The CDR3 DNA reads TGTGCCAGCAGCTGGACAGGGGACAATCAGCCCCAGCATTTT. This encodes CASSWTGDNQPQHF.

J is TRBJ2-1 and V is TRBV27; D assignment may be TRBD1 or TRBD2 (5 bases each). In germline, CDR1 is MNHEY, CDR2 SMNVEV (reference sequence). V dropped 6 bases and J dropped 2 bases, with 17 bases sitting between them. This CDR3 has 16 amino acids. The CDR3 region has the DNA TGTGCCAGCAGCGGTCCGGGACGCCCGACCTACAATGAGCAGTTCTTC. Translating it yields CASSGPGRPTYNEQFF.

The DNA of the CDR3 is TGTGCCAGCAGCTCAGGGGTCGGGGTTCCTAACTATGGCTACACCTTC. This translates into CASSSGVGVPNYGYTF. The V and J genes are TRBV27 and TRBJ1-2; TRBD1 is a possible D gene (6 bases). Germline V gene sequence: CDR1 MNHEY, CDR2 SMNVEV (reference sequence). The CDR3 totals 16 residues. V was shortened by 6 bases and J by 0 bases, with 17 bases between the two germline ends.

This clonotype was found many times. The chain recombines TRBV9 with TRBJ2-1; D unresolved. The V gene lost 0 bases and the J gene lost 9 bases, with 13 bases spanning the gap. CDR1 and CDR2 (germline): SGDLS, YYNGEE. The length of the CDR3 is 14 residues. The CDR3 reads CASSVDGKGGEQFF. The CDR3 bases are TGTGCCAGCAGCGTAGACGGAAAGGGTGGTGAGCAGTTCTTC.

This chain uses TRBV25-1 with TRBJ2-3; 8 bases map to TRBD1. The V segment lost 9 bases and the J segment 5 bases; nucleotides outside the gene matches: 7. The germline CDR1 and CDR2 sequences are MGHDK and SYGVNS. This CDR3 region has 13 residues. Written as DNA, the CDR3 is TGTGCCAGTTTGGACAGGGTGGGAGATACGCAGTATTTT. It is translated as CASLDRVGDTQYF.

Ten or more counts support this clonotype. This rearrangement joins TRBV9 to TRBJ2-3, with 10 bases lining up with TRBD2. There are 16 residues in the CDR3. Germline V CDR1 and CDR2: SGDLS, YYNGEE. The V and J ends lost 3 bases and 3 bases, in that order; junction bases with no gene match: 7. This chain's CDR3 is CASSELAGGGTDTQYF. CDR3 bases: TGTGCCAGCAGCGAATTAGCGGGGGGTGGAACAGATACGCAGTATTTT.

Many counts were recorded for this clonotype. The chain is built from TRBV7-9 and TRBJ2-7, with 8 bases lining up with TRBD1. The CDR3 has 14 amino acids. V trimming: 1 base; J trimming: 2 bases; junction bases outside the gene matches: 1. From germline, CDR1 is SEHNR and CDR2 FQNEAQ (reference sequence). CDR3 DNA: TGTGCCAGCAGCTTAGGGACAGGGACCTACGAGCAGTACTTC. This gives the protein CASSLGTGTYEQYF.

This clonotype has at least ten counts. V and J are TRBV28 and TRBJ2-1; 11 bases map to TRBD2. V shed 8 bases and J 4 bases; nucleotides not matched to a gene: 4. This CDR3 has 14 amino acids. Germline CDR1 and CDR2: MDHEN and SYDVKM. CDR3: CASRRTSGYNEQFF. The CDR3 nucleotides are TGTGCCAGCCGCCGGACTAGCGGGTACAATGAGCAGTTCTTC.

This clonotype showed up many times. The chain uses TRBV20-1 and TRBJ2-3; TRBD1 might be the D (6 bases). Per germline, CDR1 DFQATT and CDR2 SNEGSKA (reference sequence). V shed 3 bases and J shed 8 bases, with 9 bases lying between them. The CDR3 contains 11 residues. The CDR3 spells CSASDRFTQYF. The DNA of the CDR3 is TGCAGTGCTAGCGACAGGTTTACGCAGTATTTT.